The TCR beta chain described here comes from a study of control samples from healthy donors and cancer patients. Method: immunoSEQ multiplex PCR; TCRdb's copy keeps in-frame clones and lacks some. The table includes about 130,000 clones, just under 95% detected once. Per germline, CDR1 KGHDR and CDR2 SFDVKD. With 2 bases removed from V and 9 bases from J, the gap between germline ends came to 13 bases. This CDR3 is built from 14 residues. The TCR was taken from a man aged 55 to 69 with colorectal cancer. The chain recombines TRBV24-1 with TRBJ1-5, with D uncertain. Sequencing used PBMCs. CDR3 DNA sequence: TGTGCCACCAGTGATTCTGACGGGTTGGGGCCCCAGCATTTT. It encodes CATSDSDGLGPQHF.